This T cell receptor (beta chain) was retrieved from a study of shared clonotypes between healthy human individuals. Study-wide context: For every donor, three CD4 naive, three CD4 memory, two CD8 naive and one CD8 memory plates were used. Study-wide findings and caveats: Naive subsets generally exceeded memory subsets in estimated richness.

V trimming: 6 bases; J trimming: 2 bases; junction bases outside the gene matches: 13. The CDR3 spans 17 residues. Germline CDR1 and CDR2: MNHEY and SMNVEV (reference sequence). Naive CD8 populations comprised CD45RO-negative cells positively selected for CCR7, excluding terminally differentiated effector memory CD45RA+ cells. Adults of Caucasian background living in Nashville, Tennessee made up all donors. Sequencing was performed with immunoSEQ multiplex PCR; in TCRdb, only in-frame clones are kept and a portion is missing. The sample lists around 2,000,000 clones, under 95% occurring once. For this clone: Its antigen remains unidentified.

V gene TRBV27 combines with J gene TRBJ2-7, with 10 bases fitting TRBD2. The sequencing input was naive CD8+ T cells from PBMCs. The sequence was collected from a young man in good health. Some clones in this sample may be carry-over from other donors' samples. CDR3 DNA: TGTGCCAGCAGGGCCCGCATCGCACTAGCGGGAACCTACGAGCAGTACTTC. Amino acids: CASRARIALAGTYEQYF.